One and the same sample provided the 25 T cell receptor beta chains below, sequenced in a study of blood T cell repertoires in COVID-19. Sequencing was performed with immunoSEQ multiplex PCR; in TCRdb, only in-frame clones are kept and a portion is missing. The sample lists some 350,000 clones; 88% were seen once. Sample: PBMCs or T cells enriched from blood (not recorded which). The receptors come from a man in his thirties or forties who had recovered from COVID-19.

This clone was seen just once. The rearrangement joins TRBV2 to TRBJ2-7; 7 bases match TRBD2. The germline gives CDR1 SNHLY, CDR2 FYNNEI. Losses at the gene ends were 6 bases for V and 2 bases for J; bases not matched to a gene: 16. The length of the CDR3 is 17 residues. Here the CDR3 DNA reads TGTGCCAGCAGACCCCCGGGGGGAACAACCAAGGCCTACGAGCAGTACTTC. This gives the protein CASRPPGGTTKAYEQYF.

Points on this clone: Different DNA sequences within this sample yield the same CDR3. The J gene is TRBJ1-1, the V gene TRBV27, with 8 bases that match TRBD1. The V segment lost 3 bases and the J segment 1 base; nucleotides outside the gene matches: 1. CDR1 and CDR2 from the germline V gene are MNHEY and SMNVEV (reference sequence). The CDR3 sequence is 14 residues long. This CDR3 is CASSFQGANTEAFF. The CDR3 DNA reads TGTGCCAGCAGTTTTCAGGGGGCGAACACTGAAGCTTTCTTT.

The chain has TRBV6-5 and TRBJ1-2, with no clear D. Trimming took off 7 bases at V and 5 bases at J, with 8 bases between the two ends. Looked up from germline, CDR1 is MNHEY and CDR2 is SVGAGI. The CDR3 is made up of 11 amino acids. CDR3 nucleotide sequence: TGTGCCAGCAACACACAATATGGCTACACCTTC. This encodes CASNTQYGYTF.

The chain carries TRBV5-6 and TRBJ2-5; 7 nucleotides line up with TRBD2. The CDR3 spans 14 residues. Germline V gives CDR1 SGHDT, CDR2 YYEEEE. The V and J ends lost 4 bases and 5 bases, in that order; junction bases with no gene match: 8. CDR3 nucleotides: TGTGCCAGCAGCCAGAACGGACTAGTGGAGACCCAGTACTTC. It translates to CASSQNGLVETQYF.

The chain links TRBV9 to TRBJ1-3; tentatively, D is TRBD1 (5 bases). The CDR3 extends over 14 amino acids. V lost 3 bases, J lost 2 bases, and 9 bases lay in between. CDR1 and CDR2 (germline): SGDLS, YYNGEE. CDR3 coding DNA: TGTGCCAGCAGCGACTGGGGGGCTGGAAACACCATATATTTT. This sequence encodes CASSDWGAGNTIYF.

The chain uses TRBV19 and TRBJ1-6; TRBD1 is a possible D gene (6 bases). The V and J ends lost 4 bases and 12 bases respectively, with 19 bases between them. Germline-derived CDR1 and CDR2 are LNHDA and SQIVND (reference sequence). This CDR3 comprises 15 residues. CDR3 protein: CASSTQGVQNRPLHF. CDR3 coding DNA: TGTGCCAGTAGTACACAGGGAGTCCAAAACCGACCCCTCCACTTT.

The V gene is TRBV7-9, the J gene TRBJ2-5; 7 bases align to TRBD1. CDR3 length: 15 residues. The J segment lost 4 bases and the V segment lost 5 bases, leaving 10 bases of the junction unmatched. The germline gives CDR1 SEHNR, CDR2 FQNEAQ (reference sequence). CDR3 loop: CASSAPDRSRETQYF. The CDR3 region has the DNA TGTGCCAGCAGCGCTCCGGACAGGAGTAGAGAGACCCAGTACTTC.

The genes are TRBV2 and TRBJ1-1; TRBD1 might be the D (6 bases). The CDR3 spans 13 residues. The germline gives CDR1 SNHLY, CDR2 FYNNEI. V was trimmed by 2 bases and J by 7 bases, leaving 11 bases between them. This chain's CDR3 is CASSERGDIEAFF. The CDR3 coding sequence is TGTGCCAGCAGTGAAAGAGGGGACATTGAAGCTTTCTTT.

The rearrangement uses TRBV13 and TRBJ1-2, with TRBD1 identical over 12 bases. This CDR3 is 16 amino acids long. Germline V lookup: CDR1 PRHDT, CDR2 FYEKMQ (reference sequence). V lost 4 bases and J lost 4; bases outside the gene matches: 7. CDR3 DNA: TGTGCCAGCAGCTCCGCCGGGACAGGGGGCACCTATGGCTACACCTTC. Its protein is CASSSAGTGGTYGYTF.

The rearrangement joins TRBV6-2 or TRBV6-3 to TRBJ2-7; D uncertain. V was pared by 6 bases and J by 4 bases, with 10 bases between. The CDR3 is made up of 12 amino acids. CDR1 and CDR2 from the germline V gene are MNHEY and SVGEGT. The CDR3, as DNA: TGTGCCAGCAGCCCCCGGTCGTACGAGCAGTACTTC. It is translated as CASSPRSYEQYF.

This chain uses TRBV5-1 with TRBJ2-7; a weak D match, TRBD2 (5 bases). The CDR3 is 15 amino acids. Trimming stripped 2 bases from V and 0 bases from J, with 12 bases between. Germline V gene data show CDR1 as SGHRS and CDR2 as YFSETQ. In nucleotides, the CDR3 is TGCGCCAGCAGCTTCGGGCAGGCGGGCTCCTACGAGCAGTACTTC. Amino acids: CASSFGQAGSYEQYF.

V and J are TRBV19 and TRBJ2-3; 11 bases match TRBD1. The CDR3 consists of 13 residues. V lost 7 bases and J lost 4; bases outside the gene matches: 1. Germline CDR1 reads LNHDA; CDR2 reads SQIVND (reference sequence). The CDR3 DNA follows: TGTGCCAGTAAGGACAGGGGGCCAGATACGCAGTATTTT. Translated, it gives CASKDRGPDTQYF.

The genes are TRBV3-1 (or the pseudogene TRBV3-2) and TRBJ1-1; a weak D match, TRBD1 (5 bases). The CDR3 extends over 15 amino acids. Germline V gives CDR1 LGHDT, CDR2 YNNKEL (reference sequence). Trimming pared 1 base from V and 0 bases from J, leaving 9 bases between. CDR3 sequence reads: CASSQGAQVNTEAFF. CDR3 in DNA: TGTGCCAGCAGCCAAGGAGCACAGGTGAACACTGAAGCTTTCTTT.

V usage is TRBV6-1 and J usage is TRBJ1-1; the match to TRBD1 covers 8 bases. In germline, CDR1 is MNHNS, CDR2 SASEGT. The J segment lost 0 bases and the V segment lost 4 bases, leaving 7 bases of the junction unmatched. The CDR3 has 16 residues. This CDR3 reads CASSVDRAFLNTEAFF. The CDR3 bases are TGTGCCAGCAGTGTGGACAGGGCCTTTTTGAACACTGAAGCTTTCTTT.

The J gene is TRBJ1-6, the V gene TRBV5-1, with 8 bases matching TRBD1. Germline CDR1 SGHRS, CDR2 YFSETQ. V was clipped by 3 bases and J by 6 bases; unmatched bases: 11. This CDR3 is built from 17 residues. CDR3: CASSSTPGQGSNSPLHF. CDR3 DNA sequence: TGCGCCAGCAGCTCCACCCCCGGACAGGGAAGTAATTCACCCCTCCACTTT.

V is TRBV28 and J is TRBJ1-4; D perhaps matches TRBD1 (6 bases). CDR1 is MDHEN, CDR2 SYDVKM, per germline. CDR3 length: 13 amino acids. Trimming took 6 bases from V and 8 from J, leaving 13 bases between them. The CDR3 DNA reads TGTGCCAGCAGCCCAGGGGATCGGGAAAAACTGTTTTTT. It translates to CASSPGDREKLFF.

The chain carries TRBV28 and TRBJ2-2, with 8 positions matching TRBD1. The length of the CDR3 is 15 residues. The J segment lost 10 bases and the V segment lost 4 bases, leaving 11 bases of the junction unmatched. CDR1 is MDHEN and CDR2 is SYDVKM in the germline V gene. This CDR3 reads CASSSPGQGVSELFF. The CDR3, as DNA: TGTGCCAGCAGTTCCCCCGGACAGGGTGTCTCGGAGCTGTTTTTT.

This clone showed up just once. The chain couples TRBV19 to TRBJ2-3; 9 bases agree with TRBD2. CDR3 length: 16 residues. CDR1 and CDR2 from the germline V gene are LNHDA and SQIVND (reference sequence). V was pared by 3 bases and J by 2 bases, with 6 bases of the junction left unmatched. CDR3 coding DNA: TGTGCCAGTAGTATGGCCGGGACTAGCACCACAGATACGCAGTATTTT. This codes for CASSMAGTSTTDTQYF. Supplemented by reference TRBV19 and TRBJ2-3, the full variable domain reads DGGITQSPKYLFRKEGQNVTLSCEQNLNHDAMYWYRQDPGQGLRLIYYSQIVNDFQKGDIAEGYSVSREKKESFPLTVTSAQKNPTAFYLCASSMAGTSTTDTQYFGPGTRLTVL.

This chain uses TRBV5-1 with TRBJ2-6, with D maybe TRBD2 (6 bases). The germline V gene encodes CDR1 SGHRS and CDR2 YFSETQ. The length of the CDR3 is 15 residues. Trimming shortened V by 0 bases and J by 3 bases, and 7 bases separated the two germline ends. The CDR3 sequence: CASSLEAGGANVLTF. The DNA for the CDR3 is TGCGCCAGCAGCTTGGAAGCGGGTGGGGCCAACGTCCTGACTTTC.

V and J are TRBV6-5 and TRBJ1-5; maybe TRBD1 (5 bases). Germline V lookup: CDR1 MNHEY, CDR2 SVGAGI. Trimming removed 10 bases at V and 2 bases at J, with 15 bases between. CDR3 size: 14 residues. For the CDR3, the DNA is TGTGCCACTAAGGAGGGGAGCGGCAATCAGCCCCAGCATTTT. Translated: CATKEGSGNQPQHF.

This clone was counted once. The chain joins TRBV15 to TRBJ1-4; possibly TRBD1 for D (5 bases). Trimming removed 0 bases at V and 4 bases at J, with 9 bases between. The germline V gene has CDR1 LNHNV and CDR2 YYDKDF (reference sequence). This CDR3 comprises 15 residues. In nucleotides, the CDR3 is TGTGCCACCAGCAGAGAAGCGGGGGGTAATGAAAAACTGTTTTTT. Its translation: CATSREAGGNEKLFF. Complete variable domain (other parts from reference TRBV15 and TRBJ1-4): DAMVIQNPRYQVTQFGKPVTLSCSQTLNHNVMYWYQQKSSQAPKLLFHYYDKDFNNEADTPDNFQSRRPNTSFCFLDIRSPGLGDTAMYLCATSREAGGNEKLFFGSGTQLSVL.

V usage is TRBV28 and J usage is TRBJ1-2, with D maybe TRBD1 (5 bases). Trimming pared 1 base from V and 4 bases from J, leaving 19 bases between. The CDR3 extends over 17 amino acids. Germline-derived CDR1 and CDR2 are MDHEN and SYDVKM. In DNA form, the CDR3 reads TGTGCCAGCAGTTTATCGGGAGTCTTTGGGGGTGGCTATGGCTACACCTTC. Protein product: CASSLSGVFGGGYGYTF.

This rearrangement joins TRBV9 to TRBJ2-1, with D unclear. CDR3 length: 12 residues. The V gene's germline CDR1 is SGDLS and CDR2 YYNGEE. V lost 3 bases and J lost 13, with 14 bases in between. The CDR3 DNA follows: TGTGCCAGCAGCGCAGCAGAAGGAGCTCAGTTCTTC. Protein sequence: CASSAAEGAQFF. Full variable domain (rest looked up from reference TRBV9 and TRBJ2-1): DSGVTQTPKHLITATGQRVTLRCSPRSGDLSVYWYQQSLDQGLQFLIQYYNGEERAKGNILERFSAQQFPDLHSELNLSSLELGDSALYFCASSAAEGAQFFGPGTRLTVL.

This chain joins TRBV7-9 and TRBJ1-2, with 9 bases aligning to TRBD1. There are 14 residues in the CDR3. The V and J ends lost 8 bases and 4 bases, in that order; junction bases with no gene match: 8. The germline gives CDR1 SEHNR, CDR2 FQNEAQ (reference sequence). As DNA, the CDR3 is TGTGCCAGCCGCGGACAGGGGCAGGGCTATGGCTACACCTTC. This sequence encodes CASRGQGQGYGYTF.

The chain links TRBV28 to TRBJ2-7, with 7 nucleotides matching TRBD1. CDR1 and CDR2 (germline): MDHEN, SYDVKM. J gave up 7 bases and V 4 bases, and 1 base lay outside the gene matches. The CDR3 has 11 amino acids. CDR3 bases: TGTGCCAGCAGTTCGACAGGGGAGCAGTACTTC. The encoded protein is CASSSTGEQYF.